The 27 T cell receptor beta chains presented below share a single source sample, sequenced in a study of graft-versus-host responses after intestinal transplantation. These receptors are not linked to any known antigen. Profiled with immunoSEQ multiplex PCR; TCRdb holds only in-frame clones, not every one. This table holds around 77,000 clones, roughly 94% found once. The sequencing used unstimulated CD8+ T cells sorted from spleen or lymph node cells, collected before intestinal transplant. These receptors were obtained from a human donor who received an intestinal transplant.

The chain couples TRBV7-6 to TRBJ2-6, with D tentatively TRBD1 (6 bases). Germline V gene lookup returns CDR1 SGHVS and CDR2 FNYEAQ. This CDR3 is 19 amino acids long. V dropped 0 bases and J dropped 4 bases, with 19 bases sitting between them. CDR3 in DNA: TGTGCCAGCAGCTTAGCAGGCAGGGGCCTTTCGGGAGGGGCCAACGTCCTGACTTTC. It translates to CASSLAGRGLSGGANVLTF.

The chain couples TRBV2 to TRBJ1-5; tentative D call: TRBD1 (5 bases). V lost 5 bases and J 3 bases, leaving 8 bases between the germline ends. Germline assignment: CDR1 SNHLY and CDR2 FYNNEI. This CDR3 region has 13 residues. This CDR3 is CASSRGINQPQHF. CDR3 sequence (DNA): TGTGCCAGCAGTCGGGGGATCAATCAGCCCCAGCATTTT. Supplemented by reference TRBV2 and TRBJ1-5, the full variable domain reads EPEVTQTPSHQVTQMGQEVILRCVPISNHLYFYWYRQILGQKVEFLVSFYNNEISEKSEIFDDQFSVERPDGSNFTLKIRSTKLEDSAMYFCASSRGINQPQHFGDGTRLSIL.

The chain is built from TRBV27 and TRBJ2-2; the match to TRBD1 covers 11 bases. Per the germline V gene, CDR1 is MNHEY and CDR2 is SMNVEV (reference sequence). After removal of 3 bases from V and 3 bases from J, the junction contained 6 bases not matched to a gene. There are 17 residues in the CDR3. CDR3 residues: CASSFLDRGPDTGELFF. For the CDR3, the DNA is TGTGCCAGCAGTTTCCTGGACAGGGGGCCGGACACCGGGGAGCTGTTTTTT.

CDR3 coding DNA: TGTGCCAGTAGTTTCCCGGACGTCTATGGCTACACCTTC. This gives the protein CASSFPDVYGYTF. The genes are TRBV19 and TRBJ1-2; D remains unclear. The V gene lost 5 bases and the J gene lost 4 bases, with 11 bases spanning the gap. Germline V gives CDR1 LNHDA, CDR2 SQIVND (reference sequence). The CDR3 sequence is 13 residues long.

V is TRBV2 and J is TRBJ2-7; 8 bases align to TRBD2. The V gene end was trimmed by 6 bases and the J gene end by 2 bases; junction bases not matched to a gene: 9. Germline assignment: CDR1 SNHLY and CDR2 FYNNEI. The CDR3 spans 15 residues. CDR3 loop: CASRESSGLAYEQYF. CDR3 coding DNA: TGTGCCAGCAGGGAGAGCTCGGGACTAGCCTACGAGCAGTACTTC.

The V gene is TRBV6-5, the J gene TRBJ2-7, with 9 bases lining up with TRBD2. After removal of 2 bases from V and 2 bases from J, the junction contained 7 bases not matched to a gene. Germline V gene sequence: CDR1 MNHEY, CDR2 SVGAGI. The CDR3 is 16 residues long. The CDR3 protein is CASSYDGGREAYEQYF. In DNA, the CDR3 is TGTGCCAGCAGTTACGATGGCGGGAGGGAGGCCTACGAGCAGTACTTC.

V and J are TRBV9 and TRBJ2-2, with D unresolved. V lost 0 bases and J lost 8, with 8 bases in between. This CDR3 region has 13 residues. Per the germline V gene, CDR1 is SGDLS and CDR2 is YYNGEE. The CDR3 spells CASSVELRGELFF. Here the CDR3 DNA reads TGTGCCAGCAGCGTAGAGCTTCGGGGGGAGCTGTTTTTT. Full variable domain (remainder filled in from reference TRBV9 and TRBJ2-2): DSGVTQTPKHLITATGQRVTLRCSPRSGDLSVYWYQQSLDQGLQFLIQYYNGEERAKGNILERFSAQQFPDLHSELNLSSLELGDSALYFCASSVELRGELFFGEGSRLTVL.

This clone was seen a single time. The chain couples TRBV27 to TRBJ2-7; D is uncertain. Trimming removed 5 bases from V and 7 bases from J, with 12 bases in between. The CDR3 length is 12 residues. Germline V gene data show CDR1 as MNHEY and CDR2 as SMNVEV (reference sequence). In DNA form, the CDR3 reads TGTGCCAGCAGTCCCTTGTTAGGAGAGCAGTACTTC. It encodes CASSPLLGEQYF.

This chain connects TRBV12-5 to TRBJ1-2; D possibly corresponds to TRBD1 (5 bases). V lost 5 bases and J lost 5, with 12 bases in between. Germline assignment: CDR1 LGHNT and CDR2 FRNRAP. The CDR3 is 13 amino acids. The CDR3 DNA reads as TGTGCTAGTGGTGAGACAGTGAGATATGGCTACACCTTC. Residues: CASGETVRYGYTF.

This chain uses TRBV5-5 with TRBJ2-7; D perhaps matches TRBD2 (6 bases). V was shortened by 6 bases and J by 0 bases, with 25 bases between the two germline ends. This CDR3 is 18 amino acids long. Germline loops: CDR1 SGHKS, CDR2 YYEKEE (reference sequence). CDR3 coding DNA: TGTGCCAGCACCGTTCCCCCGGGCCCACGGCGGGGCTCCTACGAGCAGTACTTC. This encodes CASTVPPGPRRGSYEQYF. The full variable domain, its missing parts supplied by reference TRBV5-5 and TRBJ2-7, is DAGVTQSPTHLIKTRGQQVTLRCSPISGHKSVSWYQQVLGQGPQFIFQYYEKEERGRGNFPDRFSARQFPNYSSELNVNALLLGDSALYLCASTVPPGPRRGSYEQYFGPGTRLTVT.

The rearrangement joins TRBV11-3 to TRBJ2-1, with no clear D. Germline lookup yields CDR1 SGHNT and CDR2 YENEEA. V was clipped by 5 bases and J by 11 bases, with 16 bases between them. The CDR3 is 13 residues long. In DNA, the CDR3 is TGTGCCAGCAGCACGAGGACCCTCCCGAAGCAGTTCTTC. This sequence encodes CASSTRTLPKQFF.

The V gene is TRBV11-2, the J gene TRBJ2-7; D uncertain. Trimming took 1 base from V and 7 from J, leaving 11 bases between them. Germline CDR1 reads SGHAT; CDR2 reads FQNNGV. This CDR3 has 13 amino acids. The CDR3, as DNA: TGTGCCAGCAGCTTAGGCACTGGTGGGGAGCAGTACTTC. The encoded protein is CASSLGTGGEQYF.

V and J are TRBV19 and TRBJ2-1; 11 bases align to TRBD2. This CDR3 is 16 amino acids long. Germline V gives CDR1 LNHDA, CDR2 SQIVND (reference sequence). V was clipped by 6 bases and J by 9 bases; unmatched bases: 13. The CDR3 spells CASRETSGISNGEQFF. CDR3 coding DNA: TGTGCCAGTAGGGAGACTAGCGGGATCTCTAATGGTGAGCAGTTCTTC.

The V call is TRBV27, the J call TRBJ2-2; either TRBD1 or TRBD2 may supply D (5 bases each). Trimming shortened V by 3 bases and J by 7 bases, and 12 bases separated the two germline ends. The germline V gene encodes CDR1 MNHEY and CDR2 SMNVEV (reference sequence). The CDR3 extends over 14 amino acids. The CDR3 nucleotides read TGTGCCAGCAGTTTCGGGGCAGTGAGCGGGGAGCTGTTTTTT. Encoded protein: CASSFGAVSGELFF.

The rearrangement links TRBV5-6 to TRBJ2-5, with 7 bases that match TRBD1. The J call may be in error: the DNA end matches TRBJ2-7 better. Germline CDR1 SGHDT, CDR2 YYEEEE. CDR3 length equals 16 residues. CDR3 DNA: TGTGCCAGCAGCTTGGTGAGGGGGCAAATGGGCTACGAGCAGTACTTC. This gives the protein CASSLVRGQMGYEQYF.

This rearrangement joins TRBV7-9 to TRBJ2-7; 11 nucleotides agree with TRBD2. The CDR3 contains 15 residues. Looked up from germline, CDR1 is SEHNR and CDR2 is FQNEAQ (reference sequence). V was clipped by 5 bases and J by 4 bases; unmatched bases: 7. The CDR3 spells CASSPGTSGWYEQYF. The CDR3 DNA reads as TGTGCCAGCAGCCCCGGGACTAGCGGATGGTACGAGCAGTACTTC. Variable domain in full (rest from reference TRBV7-9 and TRBJ2-7): DTGVSQNPRHKITKRGQNVTFRCDPISEHNRLYWYRQTLGQGPEFLTYFQNEAQLEKSRLLSDRFSAERPKGSFSTLEIQRTEQGDSAMYLCASSPGTSGWYEQYFGPGTRLTVT.

This clone appeared once. The chain couples TRBV5-1 to TRBJ1-1; no firm D call. The CDR3 runs 13 residues. Trimming left V 4 bases short and J 4 bases short, with 11 bases between. Germline CDR1 and CDR2: SGHRS and YFSETQ. The CDR3 here is CASSPARGTEAFF. The CDR3 DNA reads TGCGCCAGCAGCCCCGCCCGAGGCACTGAAGCTTTCTTT.

DNA for the CDR3: TGCGCCAGCAGCCAAGTCCCGTACACTGAAGCTTTCTTT. As protein: CASSQVPYTEAFF. The chain employs TRBV4-1 and TRBJ1-1; no clear D. Trimming left V 1 base short and J 3 bases short, with 6 bases between. This CDR3 is built from 13 residues. In germline, CDR1 is MGHRA, CDR2 YSYEKL.

V gene TRBV6-6 combines with J gene TRBJ1-1, with D unclear. CDR3 length: 13 residues. The germline V gene has CDR1 MNHNY and CDR2 SVGAGI (reference sequence). Trimming took off 7 bases at V and 0 bases at J, with 9 bases between the two ends. This chain's CDR3 is CASTASMNTEAFF. CDR3 nucleotides: TGTGCCAGCACAGCAAGTATGAACACTGAAGCTTTCTTT.

The J gene is TRBJ2-2, the V gene TRBV19; 10 bases are a match to TRBD2. Germline-derived CDR1 and CDR2 are LNHDA and SQIVND (reference sequence). The CDR3 extends over 16 amino acids. J gave up 7 bases and V 8 bases, and 13 bases lay outside the gene matches. CDR3 sequence: CASYRSTSGKDGELFF. The CDR3 DNA is TGTGCCAGTTATAGGAGTACTAGCGGGAAGGACGGGGAGCTGTTTTTT.

V is TRBV4-2 and J is TRBJ2-3; 7 positions agree with TRBD2. Germline CDR1 reads LGHNA; CDR2 reads YNFKEQ. V lost 5 bases to trimming and J lost 0 bases; unmatched junction nucleotides: 5. This CDR3 spans 15 amino acids. The DNA for the CDR3 is TGTGCCAGCAGCGCAAGCGGGACTAGCACAGATACGCAGTATTTT. Its protein is CASSASGTSTDTQYF.

The rearrangement links TRBV27 to TRBJ1-1; D possibly corresponds to TRBD1 (5 bases). The CDR3 loop spans 14 amino acids. Germline values: CDR1 MNHEY, CDR2 SMNVEV (reference sequence). Trimming stripped 6 bases from V and 0 bases from J, with 11 bases between. The CDR3 sequence: CASSRGTLNTEAFF. The CDR3 DNA reads as TGTGCCAGCAGCCGTGGGACGTTGAACACTGAAGCTTTCTTT.

The chain recombines TRBV6-1 with TRBJ2-5; 8 positions match TRBD2. The germline V gene has CDR1 MNHNS and CDR2 SASEGT. The CDR3 runs 15 residues. J lost 0 bases, V lost 5 bases, and 5 bases had no gene match. CDR3: CASSPPGGYQETQYF. The CDR3 nucleotides read TGTGCCAGCAGTCCCCCGGGGGGGTACCAAGAGACCCAGTACTTC.

The V gene is TRBV18, the J gene TRBJ2-7, with D perhaps matching TRBD1 (5 bases). CDR1 is KGHSH, CDR2 LQKENI, per germline. The CDR3 has 13 residues. V lost 3 bases and J lost 3, with 9 bases in between. The chain's CDR3 is CASSPAGNYEQYF. The CDR3, as DNA: TGTGCCAGCTCACCGGCAGGGAACTACGAGCAGTACTTC.

The J gene is TRBJ2-4, the V gene TRBV7-9, with no clear D. CDR1 and CDR2 (germline): SEHNR, FQNEAQ (reference sequence). V was clipped by 1 base and J by 12 bases, with 10 bases between them. CDR3 length: 12 residues. The chain's CDR3 is CASSLDRDAQYF. As DNA, the CDR3 is TGTGCCAGCAGCTTAGACAGAGATGCTCAGTACTTC.

Remarks on this clone: Germline and junction disagree at one end, which may indicate a read error. The chain uses TRBV6-6 and TRBJ1-5; D not certain. CDR3 length: 16 amino acids. From germline, CDR1 is MNHNY and CDR2 SVGAGI (reference sequence). The chain's CDR3 is CASTYSVEGSNQPQHF. The CDR3 DNA reads TGTGCCAGCACTTACTCCGTTGAGGGTAGCAATCAGCCCCAGCATTTT.

This chain links TRBV19 with TRBJ2-1, with 11 positions matching TRBD2. V trimming: 8 bases; J trimming: 3 bases; junction bases outside the gene matches: 6. CDR3 length equals 15 residues. Germline lookup yields CDR1 LNHDA and CDR2 SQIVND (reference sequence). The CDR3 is CASDSGTSGYNEQFF. In DNA, the CDR3 is TGTGCCAGTGATTCCGGGACTAGCGGCTACAATGAGCAGTTCTTC.